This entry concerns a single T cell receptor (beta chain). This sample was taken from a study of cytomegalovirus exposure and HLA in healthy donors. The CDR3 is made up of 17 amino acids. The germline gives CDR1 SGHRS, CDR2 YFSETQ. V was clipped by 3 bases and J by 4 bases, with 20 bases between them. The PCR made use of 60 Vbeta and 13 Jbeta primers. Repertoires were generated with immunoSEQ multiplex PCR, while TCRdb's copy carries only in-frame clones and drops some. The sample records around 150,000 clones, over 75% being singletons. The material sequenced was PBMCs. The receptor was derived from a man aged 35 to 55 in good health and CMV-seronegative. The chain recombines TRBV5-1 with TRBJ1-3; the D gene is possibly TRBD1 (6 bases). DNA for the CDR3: TGCGCCAGCAGCTCATCCGATCGGGGGGCACAGGGAAACACCATATATTTT. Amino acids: CASSSSDRGAQGNTIYF.